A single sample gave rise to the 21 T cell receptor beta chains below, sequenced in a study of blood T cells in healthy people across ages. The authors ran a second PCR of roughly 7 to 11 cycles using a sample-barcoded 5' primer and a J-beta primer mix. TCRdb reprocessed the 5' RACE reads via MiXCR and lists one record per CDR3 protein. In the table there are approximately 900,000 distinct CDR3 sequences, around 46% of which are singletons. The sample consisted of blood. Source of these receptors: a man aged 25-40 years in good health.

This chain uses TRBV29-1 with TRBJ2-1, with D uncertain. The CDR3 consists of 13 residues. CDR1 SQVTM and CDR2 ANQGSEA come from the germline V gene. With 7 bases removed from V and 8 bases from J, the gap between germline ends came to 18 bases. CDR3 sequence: CSGVGIIRDEQFF. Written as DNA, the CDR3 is TGCAGCGGTGTAGGGATTATCCGCGATGAGCAGTTCTTC.

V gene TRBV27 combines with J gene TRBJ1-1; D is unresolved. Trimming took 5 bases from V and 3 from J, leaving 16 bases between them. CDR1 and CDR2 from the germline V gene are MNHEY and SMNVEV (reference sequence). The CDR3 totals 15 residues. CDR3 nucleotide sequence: TGTGCCAGCAGTCCGAGAGACGGTACCTACACTGAAGCTTTCTTT. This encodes CASSPRDGTYTEAFF.

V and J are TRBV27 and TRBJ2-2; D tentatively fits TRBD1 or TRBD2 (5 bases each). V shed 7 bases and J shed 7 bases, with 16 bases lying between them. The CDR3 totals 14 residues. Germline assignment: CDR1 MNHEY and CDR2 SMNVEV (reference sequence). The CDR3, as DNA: TGTGCCAGCAACGTCGGGGCCCTGGGCGGGGAGCTGTTTTTT. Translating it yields CASNVGALGGELFF.

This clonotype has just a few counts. CDR3: CASRVTGESRQPQHF. The CDR3 DNA is TGTGCCAGCAGGGTGACAGGGGAGAGTCGACAGCCCCAGCATTTT. This sequence joins TRBV6-6 and TRBJ1-5; the match to TRBD1 covers 8 bases. The V gene end was trimmed by 6 bases and the J gene end by 7 bases; junction bases not matched to a gene: 11. The length of the CDR3 is 15 residues. Germline CDR1 reads MNHNY; CDR2 reads SVGAGI (reference sequence).

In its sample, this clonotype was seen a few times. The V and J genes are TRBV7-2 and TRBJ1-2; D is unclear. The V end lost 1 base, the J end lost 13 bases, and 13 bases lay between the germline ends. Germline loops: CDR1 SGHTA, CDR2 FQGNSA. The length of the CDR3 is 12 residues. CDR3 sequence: CASSLEVGGSTF. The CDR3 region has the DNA TGTGCCAGCAGCTTAGAAGTGGGCGGGTCCACCTTC. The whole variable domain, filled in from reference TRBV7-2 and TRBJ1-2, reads GAGVSQSPSNKVTEKGKDVELRCDPISGHTALYWYRQSLGQGLEFLIYFQGNSAPDKSGLPSDRFSAERTGGSVSTLTIQRTQQEDSAVYLCASSLEVGGSTFGSGTRLTVV.

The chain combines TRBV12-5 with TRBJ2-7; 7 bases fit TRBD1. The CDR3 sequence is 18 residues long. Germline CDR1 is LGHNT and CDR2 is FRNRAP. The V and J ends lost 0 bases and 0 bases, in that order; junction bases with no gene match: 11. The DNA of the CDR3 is TGTGCTAGTGGTTTGGTACGGGGACAGATAAAAGACTCCTACGAGCAGTACTTC. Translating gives CASGLVRGQIKDSYEQYF.

The CDR3 here is CASSQPGTSGVFNEQFF. The DNA of the CDR3 is TGCGCCAGCAGCCAACCCGGGACTAGCGGGGTGTTCAATGAGCAGTTCTTC. The V call is TRBV4-1, the J call TRBJ2-1; 13 positions match TRBD2. There are 17 residues in the CDR3. V gave up 2 bases and J gave up 6 bases; unmatched junction bases: 7. Germline lookup yields CDR1 MGHRA and CDR2 YSYEKL.

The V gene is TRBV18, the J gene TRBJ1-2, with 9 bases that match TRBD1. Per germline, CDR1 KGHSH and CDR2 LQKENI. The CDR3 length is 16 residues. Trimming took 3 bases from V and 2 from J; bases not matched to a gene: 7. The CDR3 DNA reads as TGTGCCAGCTCACCCGGTGACAGGGGGGTAAACTATGGCTACACCTTC. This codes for CASSPGDRGVNYGYTF.

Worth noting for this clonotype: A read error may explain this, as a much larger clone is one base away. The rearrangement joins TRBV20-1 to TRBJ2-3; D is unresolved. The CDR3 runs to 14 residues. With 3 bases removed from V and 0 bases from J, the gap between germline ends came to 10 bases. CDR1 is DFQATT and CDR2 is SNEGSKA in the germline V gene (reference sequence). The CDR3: CSARKGLSTDTQYF. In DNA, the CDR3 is TGCAGTGCTAGGAAGGGCCTTAGCACAGATACGCAGTATTTT.

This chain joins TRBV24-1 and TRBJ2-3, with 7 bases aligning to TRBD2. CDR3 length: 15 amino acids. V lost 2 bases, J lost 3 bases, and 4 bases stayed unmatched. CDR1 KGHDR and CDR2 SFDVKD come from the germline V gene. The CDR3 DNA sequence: TGTGCCACCAGTGATTACAGGACTAGGACAGATACGCAGTATTTT. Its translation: CATSDYRTRTDTQYF.

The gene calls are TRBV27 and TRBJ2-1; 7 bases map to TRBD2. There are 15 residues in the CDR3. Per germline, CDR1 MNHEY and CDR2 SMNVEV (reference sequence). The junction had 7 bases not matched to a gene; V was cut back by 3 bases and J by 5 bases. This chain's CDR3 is CASSFRLAVHNEQFF. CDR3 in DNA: TGTGCCAGCAGTTTCCGGCTAGCGGTCCACAATGAGCAGTTCTTC.

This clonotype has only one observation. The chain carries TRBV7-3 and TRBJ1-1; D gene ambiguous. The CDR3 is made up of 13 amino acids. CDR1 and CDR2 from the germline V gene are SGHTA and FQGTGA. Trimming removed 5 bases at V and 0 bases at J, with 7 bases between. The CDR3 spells CASSVWVNTEAFF. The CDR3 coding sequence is TGTGCCAGCAGCGTATGGGTGAACACTGAAGCTTTCTTT.

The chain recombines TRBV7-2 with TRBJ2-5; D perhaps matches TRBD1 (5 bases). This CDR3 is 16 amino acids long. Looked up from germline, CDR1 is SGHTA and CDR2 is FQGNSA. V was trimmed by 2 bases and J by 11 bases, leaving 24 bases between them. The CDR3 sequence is CASSLYMRQQGNEQYF. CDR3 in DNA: TGTGCCAGCAGCTTATATATGCGACAGCAGGGCAATGAGCAGTACTTC.

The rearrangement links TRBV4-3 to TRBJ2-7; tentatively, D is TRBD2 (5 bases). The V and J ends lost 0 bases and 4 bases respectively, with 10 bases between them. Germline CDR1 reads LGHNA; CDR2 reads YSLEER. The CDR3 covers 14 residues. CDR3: CASSQDQREYEQYF. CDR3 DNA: TGCGCCAGCAGCCAAGATCAAAGGGAGTACGAGCAGTACTTC.

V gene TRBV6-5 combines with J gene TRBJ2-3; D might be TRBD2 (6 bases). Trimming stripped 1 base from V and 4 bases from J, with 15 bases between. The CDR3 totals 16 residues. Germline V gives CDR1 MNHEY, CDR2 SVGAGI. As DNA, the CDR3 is TGTGCCAGCAGTTACTTCGGGAGTTCCCTGGCAGATACGCAGTATTTT. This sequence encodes CASSYFGSSLADTQYF.

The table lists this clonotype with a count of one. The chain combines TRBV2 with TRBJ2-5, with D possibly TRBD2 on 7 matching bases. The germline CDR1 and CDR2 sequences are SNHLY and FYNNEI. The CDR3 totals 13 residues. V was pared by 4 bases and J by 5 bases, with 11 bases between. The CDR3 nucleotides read TGTGCCAGCAGTGTGGGGGGGCCGGAGACCCAGTACTTC. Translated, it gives CASSVGGPETQYF.

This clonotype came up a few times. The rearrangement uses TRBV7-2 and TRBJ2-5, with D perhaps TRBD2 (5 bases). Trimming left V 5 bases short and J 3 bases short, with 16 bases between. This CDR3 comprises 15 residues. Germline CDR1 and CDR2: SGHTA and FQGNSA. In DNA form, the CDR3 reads TGTGCCAGCAGCCGAGTGGTCAGCGGAAAAGAGACCCAGTACTTC. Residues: CASSRVVSGKETQYF. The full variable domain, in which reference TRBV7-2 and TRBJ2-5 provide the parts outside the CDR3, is GAGVSQSPSNKVTEKGKDVELRCDPISGHTALYWYRQSLGQGLEFLIYFQGNSAPDKSGLPSDRFSAERTGGSVSTLTIQRTQQEDSAVYLCASSRVVSGKETQYFGPGTRLLVL.

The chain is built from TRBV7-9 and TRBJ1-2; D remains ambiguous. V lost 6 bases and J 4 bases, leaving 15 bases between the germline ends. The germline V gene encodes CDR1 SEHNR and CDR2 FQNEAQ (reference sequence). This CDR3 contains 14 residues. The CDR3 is CASREPGTTYGYTF. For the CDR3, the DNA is TGTGCCAGCAGGGAACCTGGAACTACCTATGGCTACACCTTC.

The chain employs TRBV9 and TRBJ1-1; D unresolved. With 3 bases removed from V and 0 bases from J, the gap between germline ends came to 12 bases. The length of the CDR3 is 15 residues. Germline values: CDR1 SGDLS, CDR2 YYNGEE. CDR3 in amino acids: CASSARHKMNTEAFF. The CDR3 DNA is TGTGCCAGCAGCGCCCGACATAAGATGAACACTGAAGCTTTCTTT.

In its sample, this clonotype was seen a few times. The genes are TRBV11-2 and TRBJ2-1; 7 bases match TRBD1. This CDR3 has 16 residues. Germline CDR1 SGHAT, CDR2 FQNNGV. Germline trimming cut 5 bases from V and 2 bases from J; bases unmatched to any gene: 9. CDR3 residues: CASSLQGQTAYNEQFF. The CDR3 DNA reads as TGTGCCAGCAGCCTCCAGGGACAGACGGCCTACAATGAGCAGTTCTTC.

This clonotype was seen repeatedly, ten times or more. Written as DNA, the CDR3 is TGCGCCAGCAGCCAAGGCACAGCCTTCCAAGAGACCCAGTACTTC. It specifies CASSQGTAFQETQYF. The V gene is TRBV4-3, the J gene TRBJ2-5; D gene uncertain. Germline loops: CDR1 LGHNA, CDR2 YSLEER. Trimming stripped 1 base from V and 1 base from J, with 10 bases between. The CDR3 runs 15 residues.